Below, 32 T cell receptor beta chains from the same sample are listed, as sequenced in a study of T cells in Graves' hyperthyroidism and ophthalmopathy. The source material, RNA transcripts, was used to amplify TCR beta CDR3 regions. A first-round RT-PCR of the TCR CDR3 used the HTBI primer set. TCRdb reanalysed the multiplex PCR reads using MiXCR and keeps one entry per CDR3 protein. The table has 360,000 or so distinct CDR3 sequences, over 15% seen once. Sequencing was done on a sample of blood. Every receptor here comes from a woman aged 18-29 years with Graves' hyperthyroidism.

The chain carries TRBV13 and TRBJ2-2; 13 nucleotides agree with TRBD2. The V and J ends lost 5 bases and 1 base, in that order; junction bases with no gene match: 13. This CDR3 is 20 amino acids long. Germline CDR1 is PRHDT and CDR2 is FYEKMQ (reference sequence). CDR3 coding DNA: TGTGCCAGCAGCCTACCTCCTGCCGGGACTAGCGGGGTGAACACCGGGGAGCTGTTTTTT. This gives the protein CASSLPPAGTSGVNTGELFF.

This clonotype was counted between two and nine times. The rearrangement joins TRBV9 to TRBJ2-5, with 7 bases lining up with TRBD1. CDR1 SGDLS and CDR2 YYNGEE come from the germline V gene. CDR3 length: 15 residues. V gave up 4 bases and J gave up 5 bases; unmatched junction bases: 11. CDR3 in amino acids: CASSSRGSQGETQYF. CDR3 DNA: TGTGCCAGCAGCTCCAGGGGGTCACAGGGGGAGACCCAGTACTTC.

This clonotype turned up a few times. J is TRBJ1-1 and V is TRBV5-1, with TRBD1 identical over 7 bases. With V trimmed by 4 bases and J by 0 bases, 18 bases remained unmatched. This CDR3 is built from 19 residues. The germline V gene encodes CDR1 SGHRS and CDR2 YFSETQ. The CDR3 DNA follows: TGCGCCAGCAGCCCTCTTCGACAGGGTCTCCGGTCTATGAACACTGAAGCTTTCTTT. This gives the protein CASSPLRQGLRSMNTEAFF.

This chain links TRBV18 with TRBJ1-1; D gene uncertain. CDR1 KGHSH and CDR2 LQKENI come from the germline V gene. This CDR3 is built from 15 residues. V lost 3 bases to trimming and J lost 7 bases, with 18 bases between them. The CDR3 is CASSPTTPAKDEAFF. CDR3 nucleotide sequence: TGTGCCAGCTCACCGACGACACCCGCTAAGGATGAAGCTTTCTTT.

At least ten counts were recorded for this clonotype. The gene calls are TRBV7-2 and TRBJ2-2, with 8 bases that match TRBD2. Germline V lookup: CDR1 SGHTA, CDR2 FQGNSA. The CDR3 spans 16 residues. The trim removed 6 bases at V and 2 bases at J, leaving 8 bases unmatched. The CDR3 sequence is CASSLSGGLNTGELFF. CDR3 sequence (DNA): TGTGCCAGCAGTTTGAGCGGGGGCCTTAACACCGGGGAGCTGTTTTTT.

The chain's CDR3 is CASSLSFRGLNTEAFF. The CDR3 bases are TGTGCCAGCAGTTTAAGTTTCAGGGGGTTGAACACTGAAGCTTTCTTT. This chain links TRBV12-3 or TRBV12-4 with TRBJ1-1, with 7 positions matching TRBD1. The CDR3 is 16 residues long. V lost 2 bases and J lost 0; bases outside the gene matches: 6.

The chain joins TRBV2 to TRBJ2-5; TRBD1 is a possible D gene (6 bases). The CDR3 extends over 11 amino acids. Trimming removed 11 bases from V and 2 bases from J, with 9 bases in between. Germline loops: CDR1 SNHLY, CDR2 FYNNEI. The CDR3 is CASGVQETQYF. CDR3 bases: TGTGCCTCAGGGGTTCAAGAGACCCAGTACTTC.

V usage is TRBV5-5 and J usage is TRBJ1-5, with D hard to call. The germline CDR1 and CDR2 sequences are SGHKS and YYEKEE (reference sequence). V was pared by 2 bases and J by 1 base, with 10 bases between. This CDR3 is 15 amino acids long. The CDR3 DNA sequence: TGTGCCAGCAGCTTATATTTAGACAGCAATCAGCCCCAGCATTTT. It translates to CASSLYLDSNQPQHF.

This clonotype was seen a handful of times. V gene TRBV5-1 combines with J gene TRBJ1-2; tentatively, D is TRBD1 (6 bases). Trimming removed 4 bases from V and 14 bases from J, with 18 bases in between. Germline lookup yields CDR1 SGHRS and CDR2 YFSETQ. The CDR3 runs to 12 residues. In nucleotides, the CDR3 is TGCGCCAGCAGCAGGGCCACAGGGAGAGTAACCTTC. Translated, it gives CASSRATGRVTF.

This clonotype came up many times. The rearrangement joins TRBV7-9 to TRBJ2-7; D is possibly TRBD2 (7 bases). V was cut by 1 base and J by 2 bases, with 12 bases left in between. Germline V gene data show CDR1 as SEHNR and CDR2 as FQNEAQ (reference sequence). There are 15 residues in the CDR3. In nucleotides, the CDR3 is TGTGCCAGCAGCTTAGAGGCGGGGGCGACCTACGAGCAGTACTTC. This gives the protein CASSLEAGATYEQYF.

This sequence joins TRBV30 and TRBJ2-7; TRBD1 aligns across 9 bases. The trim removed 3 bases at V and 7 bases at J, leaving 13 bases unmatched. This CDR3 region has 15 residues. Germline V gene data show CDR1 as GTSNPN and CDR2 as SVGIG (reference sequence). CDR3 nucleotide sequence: TGTGCCTGGAGGGTCAGGGACAGGGACCTACCTGAGCAGTACTTC. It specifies CAWRVRDRDLPEQYF. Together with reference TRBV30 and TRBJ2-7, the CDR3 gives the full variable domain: SQTIHQWPATLVQPVGSPLSLECTVEGTSNPNLYWYRQAAGRGLQLLFYSVGIGQISSEVPQNLSASRPQDRQFILSSKKLLLSDSGFYLCAWRVRDRDLPEQYFGPGTRLTVT.

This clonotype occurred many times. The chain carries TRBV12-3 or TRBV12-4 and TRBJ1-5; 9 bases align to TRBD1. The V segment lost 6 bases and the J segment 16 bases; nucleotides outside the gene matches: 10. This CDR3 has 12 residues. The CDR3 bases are TGTGCCAGCAGCACGGGGACAGGGAGGAACCATTTT. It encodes CASSTGTGRNHF.

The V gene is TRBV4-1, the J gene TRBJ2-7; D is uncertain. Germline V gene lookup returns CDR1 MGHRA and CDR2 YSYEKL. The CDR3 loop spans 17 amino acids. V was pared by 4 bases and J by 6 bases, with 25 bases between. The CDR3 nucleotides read TGCGCCAGCAGCCCAACACACCTCCAGACTTTAAGACCCGAGCAGTACTTC. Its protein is CASSPTHLQTLRPEQYF.

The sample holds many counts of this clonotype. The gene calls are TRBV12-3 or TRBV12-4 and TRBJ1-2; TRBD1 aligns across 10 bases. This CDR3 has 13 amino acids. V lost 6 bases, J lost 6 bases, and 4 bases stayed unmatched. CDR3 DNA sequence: TGTGCCAGCAGGGGACAGGGGATCGATGGCTACACCTTC. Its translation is CASRGQGIDGYTF.

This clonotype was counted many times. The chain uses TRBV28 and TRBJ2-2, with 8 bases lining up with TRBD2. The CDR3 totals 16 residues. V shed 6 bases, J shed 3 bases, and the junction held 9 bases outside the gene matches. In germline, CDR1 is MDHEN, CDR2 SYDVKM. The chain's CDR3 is CASSGLAGGHTGELFF. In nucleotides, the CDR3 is TGTGCCAGCAGCGGACTAGCCGGGGGTCACACCGGGGAGCTGTTTTTT.

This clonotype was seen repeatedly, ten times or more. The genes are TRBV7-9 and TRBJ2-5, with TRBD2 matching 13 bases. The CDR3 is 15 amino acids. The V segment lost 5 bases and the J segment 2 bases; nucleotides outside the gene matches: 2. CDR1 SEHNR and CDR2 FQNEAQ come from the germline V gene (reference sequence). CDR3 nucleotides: TGTGCCAGCAGCATGGGACTAGCGGGGCAAGAGACCCAGTACTTC. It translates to CASSMGLAGQETQYF.

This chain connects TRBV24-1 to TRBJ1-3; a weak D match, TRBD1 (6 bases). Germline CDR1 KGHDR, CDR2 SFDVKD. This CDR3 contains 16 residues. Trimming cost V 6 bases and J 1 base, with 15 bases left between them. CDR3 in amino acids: CATSSEQGQSGNTIYF. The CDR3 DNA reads TGTGCCACCAGTTCCGAACAGGGACAATCTGGAAACACCATATATTTT.

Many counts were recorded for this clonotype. CDR3 DNA sequence: TGCGCCAGCAGAAATCCGGGAGGCAACACCGGGGAGCTGTTTTTT. As protein: CASRNPGGNTGELFF. This chain uses TRBV5-1 with TRBJ2-2, with 7 nucleotides matching TRBD2. The V and J ends lost 5 bases and 2 bases, in that order; junction bases with no gene match: 6. Germline V gene lookup returns CDR1 SGHRS and CDR2 YFSETQ. This CDR3 comprises 15 residues. The complete variable domain, with remaining parts taken from reference TRBV5-1 and TRBJ2-2, reads KAGVTQTPRYLIKTRGQQVTLSCSPISGHRSVSWYQQTPGQGLQFLFEYFSETQRNKGNFPGRFSGRQFSNSRSEMNVSTLELGDSALYLCASRNPGGNTGELFFGEGSRLTVL.

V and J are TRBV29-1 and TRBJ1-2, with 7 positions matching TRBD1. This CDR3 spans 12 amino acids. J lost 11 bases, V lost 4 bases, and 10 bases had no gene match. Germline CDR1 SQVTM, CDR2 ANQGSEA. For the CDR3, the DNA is TGCAGCGTTGCCGACAGGGCGGAAGGTTACACCTTC. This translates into CSVADRAEGYTF.

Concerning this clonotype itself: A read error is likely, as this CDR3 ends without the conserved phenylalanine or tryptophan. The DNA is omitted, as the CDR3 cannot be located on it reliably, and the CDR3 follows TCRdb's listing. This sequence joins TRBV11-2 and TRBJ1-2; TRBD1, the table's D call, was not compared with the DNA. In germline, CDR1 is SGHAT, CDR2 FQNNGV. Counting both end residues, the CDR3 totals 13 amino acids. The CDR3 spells CASSLQGAYGYSV.

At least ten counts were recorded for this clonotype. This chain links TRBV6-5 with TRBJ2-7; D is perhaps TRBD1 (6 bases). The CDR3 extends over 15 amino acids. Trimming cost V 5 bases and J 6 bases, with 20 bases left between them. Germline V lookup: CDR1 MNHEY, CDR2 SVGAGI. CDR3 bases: TGTGCCAGCAGTAGACTCTTCCAGGGGAGTAGCGAGCAGTACTTC. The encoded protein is CASSRLFQGSSEQYF.

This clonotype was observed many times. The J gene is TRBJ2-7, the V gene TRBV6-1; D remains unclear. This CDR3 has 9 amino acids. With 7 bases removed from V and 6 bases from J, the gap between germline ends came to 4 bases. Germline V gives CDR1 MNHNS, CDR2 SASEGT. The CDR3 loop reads CASTVEQYF. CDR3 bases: TGTGCCAGCACCGTCGAGCAGTACTTC.

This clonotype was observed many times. The CDR3 DNA reads TGTGCCAGCAGCTCCACTCGGGGGGGCTACACCTTC. Its translation is CASSSTRGGYTF. The gene calls are TRBV9 and TRBJ1-2; TRBD1 is a possible D gene (5 bases). The germline CDR1 and CDR2 sequences are SGDLS and YYNGEE. V lost 4 bases to trimming and J lost 8 bases, with 12 bases between them. This CDR3 has 12 residues.

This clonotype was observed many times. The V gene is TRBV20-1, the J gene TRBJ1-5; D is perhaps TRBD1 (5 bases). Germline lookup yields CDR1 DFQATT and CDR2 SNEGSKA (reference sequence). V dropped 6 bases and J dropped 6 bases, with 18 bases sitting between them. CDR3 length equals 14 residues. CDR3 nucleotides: TGCAGTGCCCCCAAAGGGGTGAGTAGTCAGCCCCAGCATTTT. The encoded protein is CSAPKGVSSQPQHF.

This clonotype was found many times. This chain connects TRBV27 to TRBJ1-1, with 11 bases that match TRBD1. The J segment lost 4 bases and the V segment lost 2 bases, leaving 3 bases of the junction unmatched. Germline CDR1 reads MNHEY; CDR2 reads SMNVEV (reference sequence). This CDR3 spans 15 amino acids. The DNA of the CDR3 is TGTGCCAGCAGTTTAGGGGACAGGGGGTCCACTGAAGCTTTCTTT. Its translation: CASSLGDRGSTEAFF.

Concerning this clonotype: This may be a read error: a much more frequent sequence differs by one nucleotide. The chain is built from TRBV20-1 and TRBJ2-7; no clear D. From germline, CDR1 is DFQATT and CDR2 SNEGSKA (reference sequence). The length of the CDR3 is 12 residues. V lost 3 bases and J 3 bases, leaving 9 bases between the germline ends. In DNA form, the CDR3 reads TGCAGTGCTAGTCTGCCCAACTACGAGCAGTACTTC. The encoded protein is CSASLPNYEQYF.

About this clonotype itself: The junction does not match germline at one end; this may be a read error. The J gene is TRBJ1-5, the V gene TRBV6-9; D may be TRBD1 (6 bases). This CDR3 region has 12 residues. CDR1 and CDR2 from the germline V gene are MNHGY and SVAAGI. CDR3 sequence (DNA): TGCGCCAGAACAGGGTACCGTCAGCCCCAGCATTTT. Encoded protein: CARTGYRQPQHF.

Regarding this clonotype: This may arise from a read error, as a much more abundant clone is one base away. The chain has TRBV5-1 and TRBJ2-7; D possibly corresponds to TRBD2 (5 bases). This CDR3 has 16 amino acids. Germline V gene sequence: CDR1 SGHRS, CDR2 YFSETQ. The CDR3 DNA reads TGCGCCAGCAGCTTAGACTACCCTTCAAGCTCCTACGAGCAGTGCTTC. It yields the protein CASSLDYPSSSYEQCF.

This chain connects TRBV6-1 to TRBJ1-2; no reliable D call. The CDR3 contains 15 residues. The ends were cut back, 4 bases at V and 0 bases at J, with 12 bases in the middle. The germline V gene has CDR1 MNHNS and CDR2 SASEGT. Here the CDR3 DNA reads TGTGCCAGCAGTGGAGGCCACACAACTAACTATGGCTACACCTTC. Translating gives CASSGGHTTNYGYTF.

In nucleotides, the CDR3 is TGTGCCAGCAGTTTAGGGGGGGCGCTGGGGTCGGAAGGCTACACCTTC. Residues: CASSLGGALGSEGYTF. This rearrangement joins TRBV28 to TRBJ1-2, with D perhaps TRBD1 (6 bases). CDR3 length equals 16 residues. The V gene lost 2 bases and the J gene lost 8 bases, with 21 bases spanning the gap. Per the germline V gene, CDR1 is MDHEN and CDR2 is SYDVKM.

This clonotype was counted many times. CDR3 sequence: CASSGGTDYPYEQYF. CDR3 in DNA: TGCGCCAGCAGCGGAGGGACAGACTACCCCTACGAGCAGTACTTC. The V call is TRBV5-1, the J call TRBJ2-7; the D gene is possibly TRBD1 (7 bases). The germline gives CDR1 SGHRS, CDR2 YFSETQ. Trimming took off 4 bases at V and 2 bases at J, with 16 bases between the two ends. The CDR3 spans 15 residues. The full variable domain, its missing parts supplied by reference TRBV5-1 and TRBJ2-7, is KAGVTQTPRYLIKTRGQQVTLSCSPISGHRSVSWYQQTPGQGLQFLFEYFSETQRNKGNFPGRFSGRQFSNSRSEMNVSTLELGDSALYLCASSGGTDYPYEQYFGPGTRLTVT.

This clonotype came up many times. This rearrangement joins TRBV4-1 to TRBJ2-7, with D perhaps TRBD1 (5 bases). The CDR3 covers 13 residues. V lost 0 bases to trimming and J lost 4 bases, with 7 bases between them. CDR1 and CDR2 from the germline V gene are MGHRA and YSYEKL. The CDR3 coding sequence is TGCGCCAGCAGCCAAGAGGCAGGGTACGAGCAGTACTTC. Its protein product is CASSQEAGYEQYF.